This passage covers 3 T cell receptor beta chains from one sample sequenced in a study of a mutant IDH1 vaccine in newly diagnosed glioma. Their specific antigens are unknown. The sample's time point: week 35, safety follow-up. Topical imiquimod accompanied each vaccine dose, which consisted of 300 ug of mutant IDH1 20-mer peptide. The repertoire was sequenced with immunoSEQ multiplex PCR; TCRdb's copy has only in-frame clones and lacks some. The sample consists of 35,000 to 45,000 clones, 80% to 90% of them appearing once. This material consisted of PBMCs, taken from a glioma patient whose treatment included an IDH1 peptide vaccine. All receptors come from a man in his forties with glioma.

The chain carries TRBV6-6 and TRBJ1-3, with D tentatively TRBD1 (6 bases). V lost 0 bases and J lost 10, with 16 bases in between. The CDR3 loop spans 15 amino acids. Germline assignment: CDR1 MNHNY and CDR2 SVGAGI (reference sequence). The CDR3 region has the DNA TGTGCCAGCAGTTACTCTTTCGGGGGCTTGGGGACCATATATTTT. Protein: CASSYSFGGLGTIYF.

This clone came up once. The chain combines TRBV7-9 with TRBJ2-5; D is unresolved. V was cut by 8 bases and J by 10 bases, with 23 bases left in between. Germline-derived CDR1 and CDR2 are SEHNR and FQNEAQ (reference sequence). This CDR3 is built from 14 residues. The CDR3 sequence: CASGPMRQQANQYF. CDR3 DNA: TGTGCCAGCGGGCCCATGAGGCAGCAGGCGAACCAGTACTTC.

This clone was counted between two and nine times. The chain joins TRBV5-4 to TRBJ1-1; D not certain. The germline V gene has CDR1 SGHNT and CDR2 YYREEE (reference sequence). The ends were cut back, 4 bases at V and 3 bases at J, with 13 bases in the middle. The CDR3 runs to 14 residues. For the CDR3, the DNA is TGTGCCAGCAGCCTGGCCGGCGGATACACTGAAGCTTTCTTT. This codes for CASSLAGGYTEAFF. The variable domain in full, with the rest retrieved from reference TRBV5-4 and TRBJ1-1, is ETGVTQSPTHLIKTRGQQVTLRCSSQSGHNTVSWYQQALGQGPQFIFQYYREEENGRGNFPPRFSGLQFPNYSSELNVNALELDDSALYLCASSLAGGYTEAFFGQGTRLTVV.